The 16 T cell receptor beta chains below all came from one sample that was sequenced in a study of shared clonotypes between healthy human individuals. The table came from immunoSEQ multiplex PCR; TCRdb's copy has only in-frame clones and leaves some out. The table includes more than 1,200,000 clones, approximately 98.5% detected once. The sequencing input was naive CD4+ T cells sorted from blood. Subset specified: CD45RA+ positively selected. These receptors were taken from a man younger than 45 in good health.

This clone was seen only once. The rearrangement uses TRBV11-2 and TRBJ2-1; 7 positions agree with TRBD2. Germline loops: CDR1 SGHAT, CDR2 FQNNGV. The CDR3 length is 15 residues. Germline trimming cut 5 bases from V and 7 bases from J; bases unmatched to any gene: 11. The CDR3 reads CASSRLAPLENEQFF. In DNA form, the CDR3 reads TGTGCCAGCAGCCGACTAGCCCCCTTGGAAAATGAGCAGTTCTTC.

A single count supports this clone. The chain combines TRBV11-3 with TRBJ2-2; D gene unclear. V lost 5 bases, J lost 5 bases, and 9 bases lay in between. Germline assignment: CDR1 SGHNT and CDR2 YENEEA. CDR3 size: 13 residues. Here the CDR3 reads CASSLQSTGELFF. CDR3 DNA: TGTGCCAGCAGCCTTCAAAGTACCGGGGAGCTGTTTTTT. Variable domain in full (rest from reference TRBV11-3 and TRBJ2-2): EAGVVQSPRYKIIEKKQPVAFWCNPISGHNTLYWYLQNLGQGPELLIRYENEEAVDDSQLPKDRFSAERLKGVDSTLKIQPAELGDSAVYLCASSLQSTGELFFGEGSRLTVL.

The chain joins TRBV5-1 to TRBJ2-6; 7 positions agree with TRBD1. This CDR3 comprises 15 residues. The germline CDR1 and CDR2 sequences are SGHRS and YFSETQ. J lost 4 bases, V lost 4 bases, and 5 bases had no gene match. This chain's CDR3 is CASSVTGLGANVLTF. In nucleotides, the CDR3 is TGCGCCAGCAGCGTGACAGGGTTGGGGGCCAACGTCCTGACTTTC.

As for this clone: This specimen includes other DNA sequences encoding the same CDR3. The rearrangement joins TRBV5-1 to TRBJ1-1; D is unclear. V was shortened by 0 bases and J by 8 bases, with 5 bases between the two germline ends. Germline V gene lookup returns CDR1 SGHRS and CDR2 YFSETQ. This CDR3 region has 11 residues. The CDR3 loop is CASSLGSEAFF. In nucleotides, the CDR3 is TGCGCCAGCAGCTTGGGGTCAGAAGCTTTCTTT.

J is TRBJ2-1 and V is TRBV29-1; D perhaps matches TRBD1 (6 bases). Germline V gene data show CDR1 as SQVTM and CDR2 as ANQGSEA. With 2 bases removed from V and 9 bases from J, the gap between germline ends came to 11 bases. The CDR3 covers 12 residues. As DNA, the CDR3 is TGCAGCGTTGAAAATACAGGGAGTGAGCAGTTCTTC. It codes for CSVENTGSEQFF.

The V gene is TRBV28, the J gene TRBJ2-7; 9 bases fit TRBD1. The length of the CDR3 is 15 residues. Per the germline V gene, CDR1 is MDHEN and CDR2 is SYDVKM. V was clipped by 3 bases and J by 5 bases; unmatched bases: 8. The CDR3 loop is CASSFRDRAFHEQYF. The CDR3 region has the DNA TGTGCCAGCAGTTTCCGGGACAGGGCCTTCCACGAGCAGTACTTC.

The rearrangement links TRBV15 to TRBJ2-3, with unresolved D. Trimming shortened V by 3 bases and J by 6 bases, and 4 bases separated the two germline ends. The germline gives CDR1 LNHNV, CDR2 YYDKDF (reference sequence). CDR3 length: 11 amino acids. CDR3 sequence reads: CATSRLDTQYF. DNA of the CDR3: TGTGCCACCAGCAGGCTGGATACGCAGTATTTT.

This chain links TRBV7-2 with TRBJ1-2; D is undetermined. Germline V gives CDR1 SGHTA, CDR2 FQGNSA. The CDR3 covers 13 residues. Trimming took off 1 base at V and 8 bases at J, with 11 bases between the two ends. The CDR3 region has the DNA TGTGCCAGCAGCTTAGAGGCGGACCGGGGCTACACCTTC. Protein sequence: CASSLEADRGYTF.

The rearrangement links TRBV30 to TRBJ1-2; a weak D match, TRBD1 (5 bases). The CDR3 runs 16 residues. Germline assignment: CDR1 GTSNPN and CDR2 SVGIG (reference sequence). Trimming cost V 2 bases and J 0 bases, with 16 bases left between them. The DNA of the CDR3 is TGTGCCTGGAGTCTGGTGTTGGGGCAAGCTAACTATGGCTACACCTTC. Translation gives CAWSLVLGQANYGYTF.

With respect to this clone: Within the sample, other DNA sequences also encode this same CDR3. The chain joins TRBV7-3 to TRBJ1-1; no clear D gene. Trimming pared 1 base from V and 4 bases from J, leaving 7 bases between. Germline CDR1 is SGHTA and CDR2 is FQGTGA. The CDR3 loop spans 13 amino acids. Here the CDR3 reads CASSLRGGTEAFF. DNA for the CDR3: TGTGCCAGCAGCTTAAGGGGTGGCACTGAAGCTTTCTTT.

CDR3: CASSQRQGASSYGYTF. As DNA, the CDR3 is TGTGCCAGCAGCCAACGACAGGGGGCTTCTTCCTATGGCTACACCTTC. V and J are TRBV14 and TRBJ1-2; TRBD1 aligns across 10 bases. Germline CDR1 is SGHDN and CDR2 is FVKESK. With V trimmed by 2 bases and J by 4 bases, 7 bases remained unmatched. This CDR3 has 16 amino acids.

This clone has only one observation. The chain has TRBV25-1 and TRBJ1-2; no definite D call. Germline CDR1 and CDR2: MGHDK and SYGVNS. Between the trimmed V and J ends, which lost 5 bases and 4 bases, there was a span of 11 bases. The CDR3 extends over 13 amino acids. Here the CDR3 reads CASSPTGVYGYTF. The CDR3 nucleotides are TGTGCCAGCAGTCCGACCGGGGTCTATGGCTACACCTTC.

The V gene is TRBV2, the J gene TRBJ1-2, with 7 positions matching TRBD1. This CDR3 contains 14 residues. Germline CDR1 SNHLY, CDR2 FYNNEI. Trimming took 5 bases from V and 3 from J; bases not matched to a gene: 6. CDR3 DNA: TGTGCCAGCAGTAAAACCGGGACAGACTATGGCTACACCTTC. This codes for CASSKTGTDYGYTF.

V gene TRBV28 combines with J gene TRBJ2-2, with D possibly matching TRBD2 (5 bases). Trimming took off 4 bases at V and 6 bases at J, with 15 bases between the two ends. The CDR3 loop spans 15 amino acids. Germline lookup yields CDR1 MDHEN and CDR2 SYDVKM. The CDR3 DNA reads as TGTGCCAGCAGTTCCATACCCCCCGGGGCCGGGGAGCTGTTTTTT. It translates to CASSSIPPGAGELFF.

The CDR3 here is CASSIDLLYEQYF. In nucleotides, the CDR3 is TGTGCCAGTAGTATAGATCTTCTCTACGAGCAGTACTTC. The chain recombines TRBV19 with TRBJ2-7; no firm D call. The length of the CDR3 is 13 residues. V was cut by 0 bases and J by 3 bases, with 6 bases left in between. Germline-derived CDR1 and CDR2 are LNHDA and SQIVND (reference sequence).

This sequence joins TRBV5-4 and TRBJ2-1; maybe TRBD2 (6 bases). Germline V gene sequence: CDR1 SGHNT, CDR2 YYREEE (reference sequence). Trimming cost V 4 bases and J 8 bases, with 19 bases left between them. The CDR3 covers 15 residues. CDR3 nucleotides: TGTGCCAGCAGCCCCCAAAGCGGGCCCGGGGATGAGCAGTTCTTC. Its protein product is CASSPQSGPGDEQFF.